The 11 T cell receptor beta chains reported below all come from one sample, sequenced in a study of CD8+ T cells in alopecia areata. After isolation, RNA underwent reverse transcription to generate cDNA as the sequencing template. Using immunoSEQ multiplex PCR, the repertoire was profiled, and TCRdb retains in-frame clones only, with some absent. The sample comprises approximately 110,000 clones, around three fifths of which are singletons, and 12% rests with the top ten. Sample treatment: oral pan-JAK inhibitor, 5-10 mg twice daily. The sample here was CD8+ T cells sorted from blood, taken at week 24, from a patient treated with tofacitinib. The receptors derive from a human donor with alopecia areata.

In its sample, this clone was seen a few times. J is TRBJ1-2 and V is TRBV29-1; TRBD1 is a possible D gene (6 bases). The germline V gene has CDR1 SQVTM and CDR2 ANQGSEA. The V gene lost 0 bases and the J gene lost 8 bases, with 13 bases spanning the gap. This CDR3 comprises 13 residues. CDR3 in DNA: TGCAGCGTTGAAGATCAGGGGAACGGGGGCTACACCTTC. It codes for CSVEDQGNGGYTF.

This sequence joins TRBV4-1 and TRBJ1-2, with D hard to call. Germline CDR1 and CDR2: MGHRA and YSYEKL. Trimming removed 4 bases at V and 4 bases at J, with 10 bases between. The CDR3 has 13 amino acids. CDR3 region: CASSPSETYGYTF. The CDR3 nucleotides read TGCGCCAGCAGCCCCAGCGAAACCTATGGCTACACCTTC.

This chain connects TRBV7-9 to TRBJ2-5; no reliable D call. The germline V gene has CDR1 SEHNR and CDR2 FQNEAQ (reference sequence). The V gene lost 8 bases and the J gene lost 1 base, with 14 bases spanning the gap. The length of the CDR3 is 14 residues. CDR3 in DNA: TGTGCCAGCGCCCACCCGGGCAGCCAAGAGACCCAGTACTTC. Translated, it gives CASAHPGSQETQYF.

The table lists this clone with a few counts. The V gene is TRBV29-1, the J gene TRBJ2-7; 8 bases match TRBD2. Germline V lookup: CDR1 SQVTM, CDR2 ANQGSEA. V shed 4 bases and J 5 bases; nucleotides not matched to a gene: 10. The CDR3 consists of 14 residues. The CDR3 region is CSVAGREGRHEQYF. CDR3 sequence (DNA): TGCAGCGTTGCAGGCCGGGAGGGGCGCCACGAGCAGTACTTC.

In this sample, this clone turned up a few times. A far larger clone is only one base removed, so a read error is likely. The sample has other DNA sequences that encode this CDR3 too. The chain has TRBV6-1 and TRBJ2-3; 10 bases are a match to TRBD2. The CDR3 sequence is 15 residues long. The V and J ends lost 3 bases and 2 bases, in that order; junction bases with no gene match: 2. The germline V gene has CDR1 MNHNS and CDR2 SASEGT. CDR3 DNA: TGTGCCAGCAGTGACAGCGGGGGGGCCACAGATACGCAGTATTTT. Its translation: CASSDSGGATDTQYF.

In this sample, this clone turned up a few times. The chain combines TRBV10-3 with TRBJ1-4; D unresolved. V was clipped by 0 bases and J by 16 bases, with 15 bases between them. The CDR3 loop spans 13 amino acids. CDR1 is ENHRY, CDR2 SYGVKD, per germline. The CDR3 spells CAISESLDELAFF. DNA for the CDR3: TGTGCCATCAGTGAGTCCCTTGACGAATTGGCGTTTTTT.

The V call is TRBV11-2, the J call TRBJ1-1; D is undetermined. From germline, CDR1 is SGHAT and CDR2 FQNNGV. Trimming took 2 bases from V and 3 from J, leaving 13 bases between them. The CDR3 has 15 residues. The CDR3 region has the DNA TGTGCCAGCAGCTTACGTCCTAGGCCGGACACTGAAGCTTTCTTT. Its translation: CASSLRPRPDTEAFF. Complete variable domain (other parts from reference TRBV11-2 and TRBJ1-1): EAGVAQSPRYKIIEKRQSVAFWCNPISGHATLYWYQQILGQGPKLLIQFQNNGVVDDSQLPKDRFSAERLKGVDSTLKIQPAKLEDSAVYLCASSLRPRPDTEAFFGQGTRLTVV.

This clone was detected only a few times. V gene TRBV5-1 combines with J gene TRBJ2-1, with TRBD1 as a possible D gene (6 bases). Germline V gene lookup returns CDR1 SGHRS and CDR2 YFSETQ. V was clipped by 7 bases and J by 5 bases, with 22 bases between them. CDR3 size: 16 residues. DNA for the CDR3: TGCGCCAGCGGACTCAGCTCCCAGGGGCCACACAATGAGCAGTTCTTC. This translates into CASGLSSQGPHNEQFF.

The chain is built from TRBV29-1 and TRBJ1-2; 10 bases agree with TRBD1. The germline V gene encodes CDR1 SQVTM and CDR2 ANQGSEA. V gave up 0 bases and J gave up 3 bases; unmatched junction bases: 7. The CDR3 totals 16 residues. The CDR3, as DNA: TGCAGCGTTGAAGAATCCGGGACAGGGGAGCACTATGGCTACACCTTC. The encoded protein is CSVEESGTGEHYGYTF.

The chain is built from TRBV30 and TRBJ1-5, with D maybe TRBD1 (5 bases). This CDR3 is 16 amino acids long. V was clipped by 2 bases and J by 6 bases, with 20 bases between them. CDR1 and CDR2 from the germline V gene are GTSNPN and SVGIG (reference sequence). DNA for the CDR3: TGTGCCTGGAGTTCCAAATCCGGACACCGGGGTCAGCCCCAGCATTTT. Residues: CAWSSKSGHRGQPQHF.

The CDR3 coding sequence is TGCGCCAGCAGCTTTTCTGTGAGCGGGACAGGGGCGGACGAGCAGTACTTC. It codes for CASSFSVSGTGADEQYF. The chain joins TRBV4-1 to TRBJ2-7, with TRBD1 matching over 10 bases. The germline V gene has CDR1 MGHRA and CDR2 YSYEKL. The CDR3 extends over 17 amino acids. The junction had 15 bases not matched to a gene; V was cut back by 5 bases and J by 5 bases.